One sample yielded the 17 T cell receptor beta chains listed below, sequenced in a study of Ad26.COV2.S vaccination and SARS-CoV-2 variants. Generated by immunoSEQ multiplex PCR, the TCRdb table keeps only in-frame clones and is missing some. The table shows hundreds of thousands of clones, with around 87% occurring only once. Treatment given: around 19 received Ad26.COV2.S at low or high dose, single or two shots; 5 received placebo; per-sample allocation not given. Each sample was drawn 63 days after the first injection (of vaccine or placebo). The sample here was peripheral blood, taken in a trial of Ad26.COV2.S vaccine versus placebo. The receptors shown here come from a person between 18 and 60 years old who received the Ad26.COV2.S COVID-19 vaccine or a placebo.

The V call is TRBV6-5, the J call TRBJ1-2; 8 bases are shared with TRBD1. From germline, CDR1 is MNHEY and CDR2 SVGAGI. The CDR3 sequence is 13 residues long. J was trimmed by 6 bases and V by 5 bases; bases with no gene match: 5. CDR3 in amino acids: CASSPWTGNGYTF. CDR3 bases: TGTGCCAGCAGTCCATGGACAGGGAATGGCTACACCTTC.

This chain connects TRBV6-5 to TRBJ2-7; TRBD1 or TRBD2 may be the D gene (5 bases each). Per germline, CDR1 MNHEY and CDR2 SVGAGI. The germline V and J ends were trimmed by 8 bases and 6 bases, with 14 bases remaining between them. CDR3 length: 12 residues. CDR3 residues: CASCTVGTEQYF. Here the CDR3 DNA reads TGTGCCAGCTGCACGGTGGGGACCGAGCAGTACTTC.

CDR3 sequence reads: CASSQGDLGYCSTQYF. CDR3 bases: TGTGCCAGCAGCCAGGGAGACCTAGGGTATTGCTCGACCCAGTACTTC. V is TRBV3-1 (or the pseudogene TRBV3-2) and J is TRBJ2-5, with D possibly being TRBD2 (5 bases). The CDR3 spans 16 residues. V lost 3 bases to trimming and J lost 7 bases, with 21 bases between them. In germline, CDR1 is LGHDT, CDR2 YNNKEL (reference sequence).

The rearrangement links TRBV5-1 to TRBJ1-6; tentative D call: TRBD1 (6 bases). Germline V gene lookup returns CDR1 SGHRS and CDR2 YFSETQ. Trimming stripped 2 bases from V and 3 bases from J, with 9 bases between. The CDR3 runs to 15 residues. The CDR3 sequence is CASSFLRGYNSPLHF. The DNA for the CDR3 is TGCGCCAGCAGCTTCCTCAGGGGCTATAATTCACCCCTCCACTTT.

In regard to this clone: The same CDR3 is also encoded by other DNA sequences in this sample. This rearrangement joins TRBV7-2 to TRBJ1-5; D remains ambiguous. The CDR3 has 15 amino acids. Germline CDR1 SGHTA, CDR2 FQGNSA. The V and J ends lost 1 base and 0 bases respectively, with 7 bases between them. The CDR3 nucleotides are TGTGCCAGCAGCTTAGGGCCGGATAGCAATCAGCCCCAGCATTTT. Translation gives CASSLGPDSNQPQHF.

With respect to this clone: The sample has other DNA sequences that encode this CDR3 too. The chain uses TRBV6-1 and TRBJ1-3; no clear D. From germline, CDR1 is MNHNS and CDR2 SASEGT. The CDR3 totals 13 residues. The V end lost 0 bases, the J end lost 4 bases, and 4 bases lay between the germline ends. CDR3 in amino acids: CASSEAGGNTIYF. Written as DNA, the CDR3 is TGTGCCAGCAGTGAAGCAGGGGGAAACACCATATATTTT.

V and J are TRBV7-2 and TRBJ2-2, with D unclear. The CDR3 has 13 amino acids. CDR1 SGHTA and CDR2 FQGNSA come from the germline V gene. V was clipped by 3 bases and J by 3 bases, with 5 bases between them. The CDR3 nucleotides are TGTGCCAGCAGCTTTCCGTACACCGGGGAGCTGTTTTTT. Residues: CASSFPYTGELFF.

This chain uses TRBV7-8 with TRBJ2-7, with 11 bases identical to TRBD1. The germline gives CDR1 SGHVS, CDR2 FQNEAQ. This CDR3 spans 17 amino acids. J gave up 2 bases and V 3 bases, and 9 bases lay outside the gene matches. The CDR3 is CASSFRTGGGGAYEQYF. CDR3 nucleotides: TGTGCCAGCAGCTTCCGGACAGGGGGCGGCGGGGCCTACGAGCAGTACTTC.

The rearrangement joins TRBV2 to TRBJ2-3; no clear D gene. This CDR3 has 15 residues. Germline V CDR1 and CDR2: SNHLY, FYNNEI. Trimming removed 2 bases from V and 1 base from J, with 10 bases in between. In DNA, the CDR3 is TGTGCCAGCAGTGAACTTCTGCAGGGCACAGATACGCAGTATTTT. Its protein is CASSELLQGTDTQYF. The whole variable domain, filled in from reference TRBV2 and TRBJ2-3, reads EPEVTQTPSHQVTQMGQEVILRCVPISNHLYFYWYRQILGQKVEFLVSFYNNEISEKSEIFDDQFSVERPDGSNFTLKIRSTKLEDSAMYFCASSELLQGTDTQYFGPGTRLTVL.

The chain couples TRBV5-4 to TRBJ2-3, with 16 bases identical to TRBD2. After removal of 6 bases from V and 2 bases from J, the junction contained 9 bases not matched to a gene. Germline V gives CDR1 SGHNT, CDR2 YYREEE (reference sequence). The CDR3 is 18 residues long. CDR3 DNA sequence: TGTGCCAGCAAGACCGGGACTAGCGGGGGGGCCGACACAGATACGCAGTATTTT. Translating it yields CASKTGTSGGADTDTQYF.

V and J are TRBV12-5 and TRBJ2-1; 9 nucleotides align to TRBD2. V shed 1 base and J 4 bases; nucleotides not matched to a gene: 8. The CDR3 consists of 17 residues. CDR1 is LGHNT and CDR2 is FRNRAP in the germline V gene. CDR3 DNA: TGTGCTAGTGGTTTGGCGACTAGCGGTGGTTTGTACAATGAGCAGTTCTTC. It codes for CASGLATSGGLYNEQFF.

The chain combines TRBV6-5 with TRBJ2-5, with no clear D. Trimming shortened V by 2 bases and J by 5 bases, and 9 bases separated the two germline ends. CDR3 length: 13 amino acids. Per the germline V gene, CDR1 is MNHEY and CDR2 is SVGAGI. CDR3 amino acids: CASSYRFGETQYF. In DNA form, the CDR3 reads TGTGCCAGCAGTTACCGGTTCGGGGAGACCCAGTACTTC.

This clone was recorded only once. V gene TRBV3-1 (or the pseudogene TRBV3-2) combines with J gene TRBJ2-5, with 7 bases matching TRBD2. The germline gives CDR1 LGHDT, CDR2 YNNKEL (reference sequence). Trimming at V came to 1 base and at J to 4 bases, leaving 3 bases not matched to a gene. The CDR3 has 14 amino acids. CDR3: CASSQGGGRETQYF. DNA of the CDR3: TGTGCCAGCAGCCAAGGCGGCGGGAGAGAGACCCAGTACTTC.

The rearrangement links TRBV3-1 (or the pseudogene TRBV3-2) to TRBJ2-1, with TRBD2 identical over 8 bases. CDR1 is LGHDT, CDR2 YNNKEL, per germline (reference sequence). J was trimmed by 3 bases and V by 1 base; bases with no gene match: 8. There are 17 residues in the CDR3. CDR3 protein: CASSQGDSGIFYNEQFF. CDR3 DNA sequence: TGTGCCAGCAGCCAAGGGGATAGCGGGATTTTCTACAATGAGCAGTTCTTC.

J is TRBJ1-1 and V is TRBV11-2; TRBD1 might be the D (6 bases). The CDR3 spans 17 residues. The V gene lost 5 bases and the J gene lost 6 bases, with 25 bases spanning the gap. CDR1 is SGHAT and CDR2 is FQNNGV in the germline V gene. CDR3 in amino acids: CASSLTPAGGAAPEAFF. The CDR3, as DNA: TGTGCCAGCAGCCTAACCCCGGCGGGGGGCGCCGCGCCTGAAGCTTTCTTT.

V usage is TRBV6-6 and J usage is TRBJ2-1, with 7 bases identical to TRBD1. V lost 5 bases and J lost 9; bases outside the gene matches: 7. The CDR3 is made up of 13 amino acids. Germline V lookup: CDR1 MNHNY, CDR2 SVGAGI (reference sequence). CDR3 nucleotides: TGTGCCAGCAGTACGGACAGGCAGGGTGAGCAGTTCTTC. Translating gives CASSTDRQGEQFF.

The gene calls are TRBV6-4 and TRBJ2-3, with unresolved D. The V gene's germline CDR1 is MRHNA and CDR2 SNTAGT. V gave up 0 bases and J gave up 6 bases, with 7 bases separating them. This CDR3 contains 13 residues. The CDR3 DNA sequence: TGTGCCAGCAGTGACTCGATTTGGGATACGCAGTATTTT. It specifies CASSDSIWDTQYF.